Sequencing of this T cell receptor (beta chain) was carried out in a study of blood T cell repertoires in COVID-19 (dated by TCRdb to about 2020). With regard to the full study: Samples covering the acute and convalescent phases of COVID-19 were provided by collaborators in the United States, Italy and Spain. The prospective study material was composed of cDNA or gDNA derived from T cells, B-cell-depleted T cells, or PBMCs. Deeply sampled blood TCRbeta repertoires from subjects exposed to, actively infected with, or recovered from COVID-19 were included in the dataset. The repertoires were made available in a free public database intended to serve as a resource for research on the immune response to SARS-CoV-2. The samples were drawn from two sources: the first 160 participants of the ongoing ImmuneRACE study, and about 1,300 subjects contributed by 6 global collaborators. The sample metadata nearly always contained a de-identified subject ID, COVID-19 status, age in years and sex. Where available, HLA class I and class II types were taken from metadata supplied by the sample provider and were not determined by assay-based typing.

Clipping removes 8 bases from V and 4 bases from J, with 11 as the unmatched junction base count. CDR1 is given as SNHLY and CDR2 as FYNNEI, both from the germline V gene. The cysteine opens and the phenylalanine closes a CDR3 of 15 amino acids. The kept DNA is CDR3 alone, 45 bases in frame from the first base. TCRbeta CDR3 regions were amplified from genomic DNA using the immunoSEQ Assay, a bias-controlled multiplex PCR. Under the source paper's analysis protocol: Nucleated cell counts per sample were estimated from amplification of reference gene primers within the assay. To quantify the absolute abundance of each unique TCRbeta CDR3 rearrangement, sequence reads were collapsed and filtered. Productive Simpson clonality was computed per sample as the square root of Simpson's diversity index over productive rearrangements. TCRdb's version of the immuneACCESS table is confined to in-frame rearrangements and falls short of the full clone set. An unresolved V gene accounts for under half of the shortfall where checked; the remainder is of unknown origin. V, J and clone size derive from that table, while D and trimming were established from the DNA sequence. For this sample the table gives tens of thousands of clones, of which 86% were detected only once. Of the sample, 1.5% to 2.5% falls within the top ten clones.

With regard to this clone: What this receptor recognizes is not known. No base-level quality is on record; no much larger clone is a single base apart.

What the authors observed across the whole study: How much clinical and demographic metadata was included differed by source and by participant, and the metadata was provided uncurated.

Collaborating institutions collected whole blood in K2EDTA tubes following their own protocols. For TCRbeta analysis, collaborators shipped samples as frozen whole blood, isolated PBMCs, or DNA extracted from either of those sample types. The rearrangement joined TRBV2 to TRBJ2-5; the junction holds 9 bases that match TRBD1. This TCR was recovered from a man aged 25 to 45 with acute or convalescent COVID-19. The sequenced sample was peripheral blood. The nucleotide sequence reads TGTGCCAGCCTTGAGGACAGGGGAGTTGGAGAGACCCAGTACTTC. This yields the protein CASLEDRGVGETQYF.